The entry that follows covers one T cell receptor (beta chain) sequence. The data originate from a study of cytomegalovirus exposure and HLA in healthy donors. 60 Vbeta and 13 Jbeta primers were used in PCR. The assay was immunoSEQ multiplex PCR, and TCRdb's table has in-frame clones only and misses some. The profile shows around 190,000 clones, about nine tenths of them singletons. The germline CDR1 and CDR2 sequences are MDHEN and SYDVKM. CDR3 length: 15 residues. J gave up 7 bases and V 4 bases, and 10 bases lay outside the gene matches. Sequenced material: PBMCs. The receptor's source is a boy aged 2 to 9 in good health and CMV-seronegative. The chain is built from TRBV28 and TRBJ1-5; 7 bases are a match to TRBD1. The CDR3 sequence is CASSSPRRGLQPQHF. In DNA, the CDR3 is TGTGCCAGCAGTTCACCCCGCAGGGGGTTGCAGCCCCAGCATTTT.